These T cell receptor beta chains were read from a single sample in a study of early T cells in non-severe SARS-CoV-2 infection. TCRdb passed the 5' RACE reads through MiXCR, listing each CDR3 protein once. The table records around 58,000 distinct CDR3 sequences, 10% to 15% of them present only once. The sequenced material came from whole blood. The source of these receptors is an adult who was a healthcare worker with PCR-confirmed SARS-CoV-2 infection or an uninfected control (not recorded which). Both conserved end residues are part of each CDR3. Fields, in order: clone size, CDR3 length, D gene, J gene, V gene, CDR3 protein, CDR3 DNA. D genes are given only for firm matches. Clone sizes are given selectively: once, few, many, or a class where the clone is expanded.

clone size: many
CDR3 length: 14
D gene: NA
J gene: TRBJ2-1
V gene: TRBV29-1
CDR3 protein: CSGTRSSSYNEQFF
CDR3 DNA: TGCAGCGGGACAAGGTCCAGCTCCTACAATGAGCAGTTCTTC

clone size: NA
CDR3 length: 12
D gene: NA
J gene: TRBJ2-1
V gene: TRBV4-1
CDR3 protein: CASSQGGLEQFF
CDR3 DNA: TGCGCCAGCAGCCAAGGGGGCCTAGAGCAGTTCTTC

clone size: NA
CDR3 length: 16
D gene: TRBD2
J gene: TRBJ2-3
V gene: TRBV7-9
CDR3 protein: CASSFLAGGGTDTQYF
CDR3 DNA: TGTGCCAGCAGCTTCCTAGCGGGAGGAGGTACAGATACGCAGTATTTT

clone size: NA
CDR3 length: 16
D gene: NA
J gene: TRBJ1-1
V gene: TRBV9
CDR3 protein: CASSPQEARVGTEAFF
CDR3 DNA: TGTGCCAGCAGCCCCCAAGAGGCACGGGTGGGGACTGAAGCTTTCTTT

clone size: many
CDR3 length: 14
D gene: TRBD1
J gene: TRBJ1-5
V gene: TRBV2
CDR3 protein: CASSEETGHQPQHF
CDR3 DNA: TGTGCCAGCAGTGAAGAGACAGGGCATCAGCCCCAGCATTTT

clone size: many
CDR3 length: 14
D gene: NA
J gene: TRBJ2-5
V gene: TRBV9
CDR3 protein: CASSVGVGVETQYF
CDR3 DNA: TGTGCCAGCAGCGTAGGCGTGGGAGTGGAGACCCAGTACTTC

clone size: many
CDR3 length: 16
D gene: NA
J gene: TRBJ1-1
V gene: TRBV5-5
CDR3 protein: CASSSGISRMNTEAFF
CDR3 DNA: TGTGCCAGCAGCTCAGGGATTTCACGAATGAACACTGAAGCTTTCTTT

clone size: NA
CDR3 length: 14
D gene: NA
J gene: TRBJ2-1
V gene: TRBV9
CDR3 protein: CASSVGAGNNEQFF
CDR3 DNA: TGTGCCAGCAGCGTAGGAGCGGGTAACAATGAGCAGTTCTTC

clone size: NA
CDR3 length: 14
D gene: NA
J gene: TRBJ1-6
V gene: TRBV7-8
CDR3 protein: CASSTGDRNSPLHF
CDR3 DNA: TGTGCCAGCAGCACCGGGGATCGGAATTCACCCCTCCACTTT

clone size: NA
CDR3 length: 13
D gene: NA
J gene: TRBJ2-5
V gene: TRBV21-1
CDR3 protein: CASSNQGGETQYF
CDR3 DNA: TGTGCCAGCAGCAACCAGGGAGGAGAGACCCAGTACTTC

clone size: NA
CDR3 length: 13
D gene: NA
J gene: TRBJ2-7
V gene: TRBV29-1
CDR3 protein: CSVGGHPSYEQYF
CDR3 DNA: TGCAGCGTTGGGGGACACCCCTCCTACGAGCAGTACTTC

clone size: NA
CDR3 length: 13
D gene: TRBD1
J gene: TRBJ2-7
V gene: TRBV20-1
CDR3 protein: CSAPGQRSYEQYF
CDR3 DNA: TGCAGTGCTCCGGGACAGCGGTCCTACGAGCAGTACTTC

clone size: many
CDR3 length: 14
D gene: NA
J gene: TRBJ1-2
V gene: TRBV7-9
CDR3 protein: CASSLSGSNYGYTF
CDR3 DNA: TGTGCCAGCAGCTTGTCTGGTTCTAACTATGGCTACACCTTC

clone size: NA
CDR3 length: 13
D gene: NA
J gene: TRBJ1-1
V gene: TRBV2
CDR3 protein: CASRKGLSTEAFF
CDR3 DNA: TGTGCCAGCAGGAAGGGGCTAAGCACTGAAGCTTTCTTT

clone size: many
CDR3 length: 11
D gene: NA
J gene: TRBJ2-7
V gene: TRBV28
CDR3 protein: CASSSRYEQYF
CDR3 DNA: TGTGCCAGCAGCTCCCGATACGAGCAGTACTTC

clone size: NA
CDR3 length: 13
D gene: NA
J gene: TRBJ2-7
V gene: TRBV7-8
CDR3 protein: CASETGPTYEQYF
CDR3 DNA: TGTGCCAGCGAAACAGGGCCCACCTACGAGCAGTACTTC

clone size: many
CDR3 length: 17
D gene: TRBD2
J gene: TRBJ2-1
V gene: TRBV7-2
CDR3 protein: CASSSPTGTSGYNEQFF
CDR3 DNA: TGTGCCAGCAGCTCACCCACCGGGACTAGCGGCTACAATGAGCAGTTCTTC

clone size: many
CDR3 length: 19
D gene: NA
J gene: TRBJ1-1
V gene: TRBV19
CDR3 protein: CASSIDPTTNNRPNTEAFF
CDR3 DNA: TGTGCCAGTAGTATAGATCCCACTACCAACAACAGACCAAACACTGAAGCTTTCTTT

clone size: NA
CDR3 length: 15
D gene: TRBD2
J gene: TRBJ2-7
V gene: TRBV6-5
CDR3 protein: CASSLGGRATDEQYF
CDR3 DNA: TGTGCCAGCAGCCTCGGCGGGAGGGCGACAGACGAGCAGTACTTC

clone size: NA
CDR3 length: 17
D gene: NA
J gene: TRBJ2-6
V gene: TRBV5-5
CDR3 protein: CASSLGRQVSGANVLTF
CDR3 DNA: TGTGCCAGCAGCTTGGGTCGACAGGTGTCTGGGGCCAACGTCCTGACTTTC

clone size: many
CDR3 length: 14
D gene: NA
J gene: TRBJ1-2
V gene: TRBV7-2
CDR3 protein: CASSPMDRNYGYTF
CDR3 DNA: TGTGCCAGCAGCCCGATGGACAGAAACTATGGCTACACCTTC

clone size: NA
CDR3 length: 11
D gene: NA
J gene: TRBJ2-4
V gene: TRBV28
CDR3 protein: CASSFYSYQYF
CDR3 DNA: TGTGCCAGCAGTTTTTACTCGTATCAGTACTTC

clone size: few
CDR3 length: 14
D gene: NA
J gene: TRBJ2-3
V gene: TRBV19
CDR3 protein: CASSASTSTDTQYF
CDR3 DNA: TGTGCCAGTAGCGCCTCAACTAGCACAGATACGCAGTATTTT

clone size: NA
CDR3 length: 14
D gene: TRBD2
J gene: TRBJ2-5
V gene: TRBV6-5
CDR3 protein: CASSYTASGETQYF
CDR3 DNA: TGTGCCAGCAGTTACACGGCTAGCGGAGAGACCCAGTACTTC

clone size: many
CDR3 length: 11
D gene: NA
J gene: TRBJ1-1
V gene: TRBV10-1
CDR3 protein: CASSEGTEAFF
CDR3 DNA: TGCGCCAGCAGTGAGGGAACTGAAGCTTTCTTT

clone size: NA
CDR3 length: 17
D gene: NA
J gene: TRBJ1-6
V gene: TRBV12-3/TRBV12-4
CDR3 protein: CASSLGRQSSYNSPLHF
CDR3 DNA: TGTGCCAGCAGTTTAGGACGGCAGAGCTCCTATAATTCACCCCTCCACTTT

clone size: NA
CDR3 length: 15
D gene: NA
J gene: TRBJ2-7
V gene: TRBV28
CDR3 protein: CASSQTGKPLYEQYF
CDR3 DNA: TGTGCCAGCAGTCAAACCGGGAAACCCCTCTACGAGCAGTACTTC

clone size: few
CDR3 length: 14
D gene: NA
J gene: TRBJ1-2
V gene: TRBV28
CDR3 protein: CASSPSGGLGVDTF
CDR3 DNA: TGTGCCAGCAGTCCGTCCGGCGGGCTAGGAGTGGACACCTTC

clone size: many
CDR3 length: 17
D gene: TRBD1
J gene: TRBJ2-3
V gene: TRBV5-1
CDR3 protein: CASSPRPGQRLTDTQYF
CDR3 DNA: TGCGCCAGCAGCCCACGACCGGGACAGCGTCTCACAGATACGCAGTATTTT

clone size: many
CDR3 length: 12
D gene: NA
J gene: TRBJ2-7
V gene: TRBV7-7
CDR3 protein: CASRRRRYEQYF
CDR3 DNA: TGTGCTAGCAGGAGACGGCGTTACGAGCAGTACTTC

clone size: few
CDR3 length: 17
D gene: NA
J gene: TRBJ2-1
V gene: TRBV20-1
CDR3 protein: CSARDQSRRSSYNEQFF
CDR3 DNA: TGCAGTGCTAGAGACCAGTCGCGGAGAAGCTCCTACAATGAGCAGTTCTTC

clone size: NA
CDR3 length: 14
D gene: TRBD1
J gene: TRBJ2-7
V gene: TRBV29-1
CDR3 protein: CSVERGTGENEQYF
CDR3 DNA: TGCAGCGTTGAAAGGGGGACAGGGGAGAACGAGCAGTACTTC

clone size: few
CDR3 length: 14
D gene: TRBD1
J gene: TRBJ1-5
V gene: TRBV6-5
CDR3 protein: CASSPAGGDQPQHF
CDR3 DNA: TGTGCCAGCAGCCCCGCAGGGGGCGATCAGCCCCAGCATTTT

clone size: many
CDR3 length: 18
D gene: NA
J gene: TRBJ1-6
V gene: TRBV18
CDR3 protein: CASSPTPEGRKENSPLHF
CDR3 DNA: TGTGCCAGCTCACCCACCCCCGAGGGAAGGAAGGAGAATTCACCCCTCCACTTT

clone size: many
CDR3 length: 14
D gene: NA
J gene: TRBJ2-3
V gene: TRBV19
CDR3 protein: CASSISVSTDTQYF
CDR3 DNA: TGTGCCAGTAGTATTAGCGTCAGCACAGATACGCAGTATTTT

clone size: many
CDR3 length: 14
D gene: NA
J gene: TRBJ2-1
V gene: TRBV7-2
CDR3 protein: CASSLALAFNEQFF
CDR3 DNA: TGTGCCAGCAGCTTAGCGTTAGCTTTCAATGAGCAGTTCTTC

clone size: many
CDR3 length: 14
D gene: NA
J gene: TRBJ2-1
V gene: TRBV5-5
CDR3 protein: CASSLQMVQDEQFF
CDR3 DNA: TGTGCCAGCAGCTTACAGATGGTCCAAGATGAGCAGTTCTTC

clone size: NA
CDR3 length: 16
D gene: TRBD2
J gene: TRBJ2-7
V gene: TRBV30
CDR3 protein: CAWKRIGTSYPGEQYF
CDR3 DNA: TGTGCCTGGAAGCGTATAGGGACTAGTTATCCGGGCGAGCAGTACTTC

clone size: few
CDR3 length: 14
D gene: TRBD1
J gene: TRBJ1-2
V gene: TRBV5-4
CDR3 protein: CASTRETGHYGYTF
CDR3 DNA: TGTGCCAGCACCCGAGAGACAGGGCACTATGGCTACACCTTC

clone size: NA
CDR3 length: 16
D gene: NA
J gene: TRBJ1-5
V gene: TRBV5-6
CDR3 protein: CASSQDGGIRNQPQHF
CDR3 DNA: TGTGCCAGCAGTCAGGACGGCGGTATCAGGAATCAGCCCCAGCATTTT

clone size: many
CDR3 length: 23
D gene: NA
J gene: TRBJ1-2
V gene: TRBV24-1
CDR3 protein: CATSDLPDPPWQECWCPNYGYTF
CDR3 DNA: TGTGCCACCAGTGATTTGCCGGACCCCCCCTGGCAGGAGTGCTGGTGTCCTAACTATGGCTACACCTTC

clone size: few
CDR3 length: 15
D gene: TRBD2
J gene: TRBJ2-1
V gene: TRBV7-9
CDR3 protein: CASSPGLADYNEQFF
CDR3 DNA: TGTGCCAGCAGCCCGGGACTAGCGGACTACAATGAGCAGTTCTTC

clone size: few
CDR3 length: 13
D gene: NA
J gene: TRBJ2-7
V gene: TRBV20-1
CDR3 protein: CSARDYVSYEQYF
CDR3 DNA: TGCAGTGCTAGAGATTACGTCTCCTACGAGCAGTACTTC

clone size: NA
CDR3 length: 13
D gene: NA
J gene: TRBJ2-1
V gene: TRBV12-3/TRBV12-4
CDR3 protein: CASSLPPHNEQFF
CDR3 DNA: TGTGCCAGCAGTTTACCCCCCCACAATGAGCAGTTCTTC

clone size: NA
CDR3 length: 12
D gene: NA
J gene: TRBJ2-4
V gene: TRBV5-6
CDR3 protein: CASSSSGNIQYF
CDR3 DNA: TGTGCCAGCAGCTCAAGTGGAAACATTCAGTACTTC

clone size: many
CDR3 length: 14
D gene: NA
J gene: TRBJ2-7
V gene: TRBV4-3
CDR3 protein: CASSQTAGDYEQYF
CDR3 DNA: TGCGCCAGCAGCCAGACTGCCGGGGACTACGAGCAGTACTTC

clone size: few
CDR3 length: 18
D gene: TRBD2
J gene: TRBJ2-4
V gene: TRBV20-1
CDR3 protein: CSAILVGRGGPTKNIQYF
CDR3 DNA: TGCAGTGCTATCCTCGTAGGGCGGGGGGGGCCGACCAAAAACATTCAGTACTTC

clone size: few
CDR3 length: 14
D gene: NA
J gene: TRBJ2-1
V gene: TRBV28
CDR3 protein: CASSPANYYNEQFF
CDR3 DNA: TGTGCCAGCAGTCCAGCCAACTACTACAATGAGCAGTTCTTC

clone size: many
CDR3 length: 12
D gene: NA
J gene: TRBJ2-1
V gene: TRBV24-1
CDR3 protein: CATSDFEGKQFF
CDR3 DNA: TGTGCCACCAGTGATTTTGAGGGGAAGCAGTTCTTC

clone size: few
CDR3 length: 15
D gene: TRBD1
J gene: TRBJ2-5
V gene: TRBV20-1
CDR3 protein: CSARRQHRGGETQYF
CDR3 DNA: TGCAGTGCTAGACGACAACACAGGGGCGGGGAGACCCAGTACTTC

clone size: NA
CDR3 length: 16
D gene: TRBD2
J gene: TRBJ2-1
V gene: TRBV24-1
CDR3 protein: CATSDWASGVYNEQFF
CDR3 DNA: TGTGCCACCAGTGATTGGGCTAGCGGGGTTTACAATGAGCAGTTCTTC

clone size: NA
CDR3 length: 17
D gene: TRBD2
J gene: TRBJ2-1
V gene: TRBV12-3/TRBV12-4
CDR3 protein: CASRSGGAGSSYNEQFF
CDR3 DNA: TGTGCCAGCAGATCCGGGGGGGCGGGTAGCTCCTACAATGAGCAGTTCTTC

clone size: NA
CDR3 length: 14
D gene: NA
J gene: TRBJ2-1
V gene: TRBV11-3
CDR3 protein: CASSLEYYRREQFF
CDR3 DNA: TGTGCCAGCAGCTTAGAGTACTACCGGCGTGAGCAGTTCTTC